A selection of T cell receptor beta chains follows, all from one sample in a study of CD8 T cells in Susac syndrome. MiXCR was run by TCRdb on the immunoSEQ multiplex PCR reads, yielding one entry per CDR3 protein. The table lists 100,000 to 150,000 distinct CDR3 sequences, around 94% of them singletons. The sequencing sample was made of CD4+ T cells from PBMCs. The receptor set was obtained from a human donor in good health. CDR3s include the opening cysteine and the closing phenylalanine or tryptophan. The order of the fields is V gene, D gene, J gene, clone size, CDR3 DNA, CDR3 protein. D genes are given only for firm matches. The size entry is marked missing in some rows and otherwise reads once, few, many or a size class.

>TRBV14|TRBD1|TRBJ2-3|-
TGTGCCAGCAGCTGGACAGGGACGGCAGATACGCAGTATTTT
CASSWTGTADTQYF
>TRBV20-1|-|TRBJ1-5|-
TGCAGTGCTAGAACGGGGTATAGCAATCAGCCCCAGCATTTT
CSARTGYSNQPQHF
>TRBV19|TRBD1|TRBJ1-2|-
TGTGCCAGTAGTGCGACAGGGTCCTATGGCTACACCTTC
CASSATGSYGYTF
>TRBV6-5|-|TRBJ1-1|-
TGTGCCAGCGGTCGGACTGAAGCTTTCTTT
CASGRTEAFF
>TRBV29-1|-|TRBJ2-1|-
TGCAGCGTTGAATCGGCGGGCACCTACAATGAGCAGTTCTTC
CSVESAGTYNEQFF
>TRBV24-1|-|TRBJ2-1|-
TGTGCCACCAGTGATCCGGGCGGGGAGCAGTTCTTC
CATSDPGGEQFF
>TRBV7-9|-|TRBJ2-5|-
TGTGCCAGCAGCTTACAGGGGCCCCGGGTGGAGACCCAGTACTTC
CASSLQGPRVETQYF
>TRBV12-5|TRBD2|TRBJ2-2|-
TGTGCTAGTGGACCCACTAGCGGGAGTGGCGGGGAGCTGTTTTTT
CASGPTSGSGGELFF
>TRBV2|TRBD1|TRBJ1-2|-
TGTGCCAGCAGTGAAGCGTCGGACAGGGAATATGGCTACACCTTC
CASSEASDREYGYTF
>TRBV4-3|-|TRBJ1-4|-
TGCGCCAGCAGCCAAGTCGGGAGTGGGTATGGAAAACTGTTTTTT
CASSQVGSGYGKLFF
>TRBV20-1|TRBD2|TRBJ2-2|-
TGCAGTGCTAGAGGCAGGACTAGCGTTAACACCGGGGAGCTGTTTTTT
CSARGRTSVNTGELFF
>TRBV5-1|TRBD1|TRBJ1-1|-
TGCGCCAGCAGCATCCTGACAGGGCAAAATGAAGCTTTCTTT
CASSILTGQNEAFF
>TRBV7-2|-|TRBJ2-3|-
TGTGCCGCCTCAATAGGGGTACTTGGTACGCAGTATTTT
CAASIGVLGTQYF
>TRBV29-1|-|TRBJ2-1|once
TGCAGCGTCAGTCGGGGCCCAAATGAGCAGTTCTTC
CSVSRGPNEQFF
>TRBV3-1|-|TRBJ2-7|-
TGTGCCAGCAGCCAAGATTCGGGGACGGAAGCCTACGAGCAGTACTTC
CASSQDSGTEAYEQYF
>TRBV7-2|-|TRBJ2-7|-
TGTGCCAGCAGCTTAGGATGGGTAGCGGTGGCCTACGAGCAGTACTTC
CASSLGWVAVAYEQYF
>TRBV18|TRBD1|TRBJ1-1|-
TGTGCCAGCTCAGTCCAGGGGGGGACTGAAGCTTTCTTT
CASSVQGGTEAFF
>TRBV20-1|-|TRBJ2-2|-
TGCAGTGCTCAAAACTGGGGACGGGGAACCGGGGAGCTGTTTTTT
CSAQNWGRGTGELFF
>TRBV5-4|-|TRBJ2-2|-
TGTGCCAGCAGCGTAGACTACACGAACACCGGGGAGCTGTTTTTT
CASSVDYTNTGELFF
>TRBV20-1|-|TRBJ1-3|-
TGCAGTGCTAGAACCCCGGGGATTTCCGGAAACACCATATATTTT
CSARTPGISGNTIYF
>TRBV7-9|TRBD1|TRBJ2-6|-
TGTGCCAGCAGATACGGGACAGGGGAGGCCAACGTCCTGACTTTC
CASRYGTGEANVLTF
>TRBV5-1|-|TRBJ2-2|-
TGCGCCAGCAGCTTGGCCATCCTGGCGGACCCGAACACCGGGGAGCTGTTTTTT
CASSLAILADPNTGELFF
>TRBV5-4|TRBD1|TRBJ2-2|once
TGTGCCAGCAGCCGACAGGGGAACACCGGGGAGCTGTTTTTT
CASSRQGNTGELFF
>TRBV21-1|-|TRBJ1-1|once
TGTGCCAGCAGCAAGACGACAGGGGGCACTGAAGCTTTCTTT
CASSKTTGGTEAFF
>TRBV29-1|-|TRBJ2-3|once
TGCAGCGTCCGACAGAAGACAGATACGCAGTATTTT
CSVRQKTDTQYF
>TRBV20-1|TRBD2|TRBJ2-1|few
TGCAGTGCCTGCCCGACTAGCGGGAGGGTCGGCAATGAGCAGTTCTTC
CSACPTSGRVGNEQFF
>TRBV16|TRBD1|TRBJ1-5|-
TGTGCCAGCAGCCTGGGACAGATTAATCAGCCCCAGCATTTT
CASSLGQINQPQHF
>TRBV28|-|TRBJ2-2|-
TGTGCCAGCCCTCGCCCGACCGGGGAGCTGTTTTTT
CASPRPTGELFF
>TRBV20-1|TRBD2|TRBJ2-1|few
TGCAGTGCTAGCGGGAGGGGTTACAATGAGCAGTTCTTC
CSASGRGYNEQFF
>TRBV20-1|-|TRBJ1-2|-
TGCAGTGCCCCTAGGGACGGGGGCCTCTATGGCTACACCTTC
CSAPRDGGLYGYTF
>TRBV14|TRBD1|TRBJ2-7|once
TGTGCCAGCAGCCAAGGGCGGGGACAGGGATGGTACGAGCAGTACTTC
CASSQGRGQGWYEQYF
>TRBV29-1|-|TRBJ1-1|-
TGCAGCGTTGAAGGGGTGGGTGAGGGCCAATTTGAAGCTTTCTTT
CSVEGVGEGQFEAFF
>TRBV6-5|-|TRBJ2-5|-
TGTGCCAGCAGTTATACCCCCCAAGAGACCCAGTACTTC
CASSYTPQETQYF
>TRBV10-3|-|TRBJ1-1|-
TGTGCCATCAAACAATCACGGACGGACGAAGCTTTCTTT
CAIKQSRTDEAFF
>TRBV7-9|TRBD2|TRBJ2-1|-
TGTGCCAGCAGCCCTAGCGGGATGTTGAATGAGCAGTTCTTC
CASSPSGMLNEQFF
>TRBV30|TRBD2|TRBJ2-1|-
TGTGCCTGGAGTGGGCGGGGGGACTTCTCCTACAATGAGCAGTTCTTC
CAWSGRGDFSYNEQFF
>TRBV25-1|-|TRBJ1-1|-
TGTGCCAGCAGTGTAGGGCACTATGAAGACACTGAAGCTTTCTTT
CASSVGHYEDTEAFF
>TRBV4-3|-|TRBJ2-7|-
TGCGCCAGCAGCCAAGATCTGGGGGCGAGGGACGAGCAGTACTTC
CASSQDLGARDEQYF
>TRBV3-1|TRBD2|TRBJ2-5|-
TGTGCCAGCAGCCCCTGGACTAGCGGCCAAGAGACCCAGTACTTC
CASSPWTSGQETQYF
>TRBV7-9|-|TRBJ2-1|-
TGTGCCAGCAGCTCACGAAACCTCCCGGTCATGGGGAATGAGCAGTTCTTC
CASSSRNLPVMGNEQFF
>TRBV10-1|-|TRBJ1-1|-
TGCGCCAGCAGTGAAAGGGTGAACACTGAAGCTTTCTTT
CASSERVNTEAFF
>TRBV6-5|-|TRBJ2-4|-
TGTGCCAGCAGTTCCACCGACAGACCCCTAGCCAAAAACATTCAGTACTTC
CASSSTDRPLAKNIQYF
>TRBV20-1|-|TRBJ2-7|-
TGCAGTGCTTTCCACACAGGAAGCTCCTACGAGCAGTACTTC
CSAFHTGSSYEQYF
>TRBV2|TRBD1|TRBJ2-7|-
TGTGCCAGCAGCCGGGACAGGCTATACGAGCAGTACTTC
CASSRDRLYEQYF
>TRBV12-3/TRBV12-4|-|TRBJ2-1|once
TGTGCCAGCAGCCGCCCGGGGAGTTCCAATGAGCAGTTCTTC
CASSRPGSSNEQFF
>TRBV5-6|-|TRBJ2-2|-
TGTGCCAGCAGCTTATCAGCGGTCGGGGAGCTGTTTTTT
CASSLSAVGELFF
>TRBV20-1|-|TRBJ1-1|-
TGCAGTGCCCTAAGCGCCTATTCGTCGAACACTGAAGCTTTCTTT
CSALSAYSSNTEAFF
>TRBV7-9|-|TRBJ2-7|-
TGTGCCAGCAGCTTAGGTGGGTCCGACCTATCCAGCTCCTACGAGCAGTACTTC
CASSLGGSDLSSSYEQYF
>TRBV6-2/TRBV6-3|TRBD1|TRBJ1-2|-
TGTGCCAGCAGTTCGAGGGGGCACGGCTATGGCTACACCTTC
CASSSRGHGYGYTF
>TRBV6-5|-|TRBJ1-1|-
TGTGCCAGCAGTTACTCACCCACAGGGATCGACACTGAAGCTTTCTTT
CASSYSPTGIDTEAFF
>TRBV4-1|TRBD2|TRBJ2-7|-
TGCGCCAGCAGCCAAGTCCCGGGACTAGCGGGTACCTACGAGCAGTACTTC
CASSQVPGLAGTYEQYF
>TRBV25-1|TRBD1|TRBJ1-2|-
TGTGCCAGCAGTGCCTCGACAGGGGGATCGAGTGGCTACACCTTC
CASSASTGGSSGYTF
>TRBV27|-|TRBJ2-3|-
TGTGCCAGCAGTTCCGGACTGATTCGCACAGATACGCAGTATTTT
CASSSGLIRTDTQYF
>TRBV7-2|-|TRBJ1-1|once
TGTGCCAGCAGCTTAGCCGGCTGGAACACTGAAGCTTTCTTT
CASSLAGWNTEAFF
>TRBV10-3|TRBD2|TRBJ2-5|-
TGTGCCATCAGTCCTAGCGGTCAAGAGACCCAGTACTTC
CAISPSGQETQYF
>TRBV6-1|TRBD1|TRBJ2-1|-
TGTGCCAGCAGTACCGGGACAGTTTACAATGAGCAGTTCTTC
CASSTGTVYNEQFF
>TRBV12-3/TRBV12-4|-|TRBJ2-1|-
TGTGCCAGCAACGAAGGGGTCAATGAGCAGTTCTTC
CASNEGVNEQFF
>TRBV29-1|TRBD1|TRBJ2-2|once
TGCAGCGTTGGGACAGGGGCGAACACCGGGGAGCTGTTTTTT
CSVGTGANTGELFF
>TRBV5-1|TRBD1|TRBJ2-1|-
TGCGCCAGCAGCCCTAACGGTAGGGGGCATGAGCAGTTCTTC
CASSPNGRGHEQFF
>TRBV18|-|TRBJ2-1|-
TGTGCCAGCTCACCAAGTTTCACCGGGACAAATTTCTACAATGAGCAGTTCTTC
CASSPSFTGTNFYNEQFF